A single sample is the source of the 7 T cell receptor beta chains below, sequenced in a study of shared clonotypes between healthy human individuals. Sequencing was performed with immunoSEQ multiplex PCR; in TCRdb, only in-frame clones are kept and a portion is missing. The table records hundreds of thousands of clones, around three quarters of them present only once. Sequences were obtained from memory CD4+ T cells sorted from blood. As for subset: CD45RA-negative fraction. These TCRs come from a woman aged 25 to 39 in good health.

The chain uses TRBV19 and TRBJ1-5; no clear D gene. This CDR3 is built from 15 residues. CDR1 and CDR2 from the germline V gene are LNHDA and SQIVND (reference sequence). Trimming took 6 bases from V and 3 from J, leaving 15 bases between them. The CDR3 here is CASRPIQGYNQPQHF. The CDR3, as DNA: TGTGCCAGTAGACCTATACAAGGTTACAATCAGCCCCAGCATTTT.

V gene TRBV5-6 combines with J gene TRBJ1-5; D call uncertain. The CDR3 runs to 15 residues. V lost 0 bases, J lost 2 bases, and 9 bases lay in between. CDR1 is SGHDT and CDR2 is YYEEEE in the germline V gene. CDR3 in amino acids: CASSLASTGNQPQHF. CDR3 nucleotides: TGTGCCAGCAGCTTGGCTTCCACGGGCAATCAGCCCCAGCATTTT.

The chain employs TRBV9 and TRBJ1-4; no reliable D call. The CDR3 extends over 14 amino acids. Germline V gives CDR1 SGDLS, CDR2 YYNGEE. Trimming took off 2 bases at V and 2 bases at J, with 7 bases between the two ends. CDR3 DNA: TGTGCCAGCAGCGTTTCCGGGACTAATGAAAAACTGTTTTTT. Translating it yields CASSVSGTNEKLFF.

J is TRBJ1-5 and V is TRBV30; D is unclear. This CDR3 region has 13 residues. V lost 1 base and J 0 bases, leaving 4 bases between the germline ends. Germline assignment: CDR1 GTSNPN and CDR2 SVGIG (reference sequence). The CDR3 DNA reads as TGTGCCTGGAGTGAATATAGCAATCAGCCCCAGCATTTT. Translation: CAWSEYSNQPQHF.

This chain uses TRBV30 with TRBJ1-3; D gene unclear. The V end lost 0 bases, the J end lost 0 bases, and 6 bases lay between the germline ends. The CDR3 is 14 amino acids. CDR1 is GTSNPN and CDR2 is SVGIG in the germline V gene (reference sequence). This chain's CDR3 is CAWSVLLSGNTIYF. In DNA, the CDR3 is TGTGCCTGGAGTGTTCTTCTCTCTGGAAACACCATATATTTT.

The rearrangement joins TRBV5-1 to TRBJ2-7, with TRBD2 matching over 7 bases. Trimming at V came to 0 bases and at J to 0 bases, leaving 3 bases not matched to a gene. The CDR3 totals 15 residues. The germline CDR1 and CDR2 sequences are SGHRS and YFSETQ. The CDR3 sequence: CASSLVGGSSYEQYF. The CDR3 DNA follows: TGCGCCAGCAGCTTGGTCGGGGGGAGCTCCTACGAGCAGTACTTC.

The genes are TRBV5-6 and TRBJ1-1, with D hard to call. The V end was cut by 1 base, the J end by 6 bases, with 4 bases between. The CDR3 covers 11 residues. CDR1 and CDR2 (germline): SGHDT, YYEEEE. CDR3 residues: CASSLLAEAFF. The DNA for the CDR3 is TGTGCCAGCAGCTTGTTGGCTGAAGCTTTCTTT.